These 21 T cell receptor beta chains were sequenced from one sample in a study. From the RT-PCR reads, TCRdb called clonotypes with MiXCR, one entry per CDR3 protein. The table has about 700,000 distinct CDR3 sequences, approximately 15% seen once. Sequencing was performed on memory CD4+ T cells from blood. The receptors here all came from a female donor in good health, serving as a healthy control.

V usage is TRBV30 and J usage is TRBJ2-7; no definite D call. The CDR3 consists of 13 residues. The V end lost 5 bases, the J end lost 6 bases, and 17 bases lay between the germline ends. Germline lookup yields CDR1 GTSNPN and CDR2 SVGIG (reference sequence). Here the CDR3 DNA reads TGTGCCTGGTTGCGCCAGCCATTACGCGAGCAGTACTTC. It is translated as CAWLRQPLREQYF.

This clonotype was recorded many times. This chain links TRBV5-1 with TRBJ2-1; TRBD1 aligns across 9 bases. Germline assignment: CDR1 SGHRS and CDR2 YFSETQ. The V and J ends lost 3 bases and 8 bases, in that order; junction bases with no gene match: 9. The CDR3 contains 15 residues. The CDR3 reads CASSSTRTGEDEQFF. DNA for the CDR3: TGCGCCAGCAGCTCTACACGGACAGGGGAGGATGAGCAGTTCTTC.

This rearrangement joins TRBV12-3 or TRBV12-4 to TRBJ1-4, with a possible D match to TRBD1 (6 bases). V lost 3 bases and J lost 7, with 12 bases in between. The CDR3 consists of 14 residues. CDR3 nucleotide sequence: TGTGCCAGCAGTTTTATGCTAGGGGGTGAAAAACTGTTTTTT. Translation: CASSFMLGGEKLFF.

This sequence joins TRBV9 and TRBJ2-1; D is perhaps TRBD2 (5 bases). The CDR3 covers 14 residues. V dropped 0 bases and J dropped 4 bases, with 8 bases sitting between them. CDR1 and CDR2 from the germline V gene are SGDLS and YYNGEE. The CDR3 is CASSVGTGYNEQFF. The CDR3 nucleotides read TGTGCCAGCAGCGTAGGGACGGGATACAATGAGCAGTTCTTC.

In this sample, this clonotype turned up many times. The chain couples TRBV12-3 or TRBV12-4 to TRBJ1-2, with a weak D call TRBD1 (6 bases). V was clipped by 7 bases and J by 3 bases, with 12 bases between them. The CDR3 length is 13 residues. The CDR3 region is CASTRDMDYGYTF. The CDR3 DNA reads as TGTGCCAGCACCCGGGACATGGACTATGGCTACACCTTC.

This clonotype was seen only a few times. The genes are TRBV5-6 and TRBJ1-1; 7 bases match TRBD1. The junction had 10 bases not matched to a gene; V was cut back by 5 bases and J by 3 bases. CDR3 length: 15 residues. Germline lookup yields CDR1 SGHDT and CDR2 YYEEEE. CDR3 DNA sequence: TGTGCCAGCAGTCCGATCCTACAGGGGTACACTGAAGCTTTCTTT. This sequence encodes CASSPILQGYTEAFF.

This clonotype was recorded many times. The chain couples TRBV18 to TRBJ2-1; D ambiguous. The V gene lost 8 bases and the J gene lost 6 bases, with 14 bases spanning the gap. Germline CDR1 reads KGHSH; CDR2 reads LQKENI. This CDR3 spans 13 amino acids. The CDR3 loop is CASSPPGVNEQFF. The CDR3 DNA is TGTGCCAGCAGCCCCCCCGGCGTCAATGAGCAGTTCTTC.

The chain has TRBV24-1 and TRBJ2-5, with D possibly called TRBD1 or TRBD2 (5 bases each). Trimming shortened V by 11 bases and J by 5 bases, and 17 bases separated the two germline ends. Germline V CDR1 and CDR2: KGHDR, SFDVKD. This CDR3 is built from 13 residues. This CDR3 reads CASRDHHVETQYF. The CDR3 bases are TGTGCCAGCCGGGACCACCACGTCGAGACCCAGTACTTC.

There are many counts of this clonotype. In DNA, the CDR3 is TGTGCCAGCAGTTTATCGAATGGGAGGGGTGGCTACACCTTC. It codes for CASSLSNGRGGYTF. The chain combines TRBV27 with TRBJ1-2, with D perhaps matching TRBD1 (5 bases). The CDR3 runs 14 residues. The V end lost 0 bases, the J end lost 7 bases, and 12 bases lay between the germline ends. CDR1 is MNHEY and CDR2 is SMNVEV in the germline V gene (reference sequence).

This clonotype was counted a few times. V is TRBV20-1 and J is TRBJ2-2; the D is unclear. Germline-derived CDR1 and CDR2 are DFQATT and SNEGSKA (reference sequence). Trimming took off 0 bases at V and 0 bases at J, with 17 bases between the two ends. This CDR3 contains 18 residues. The CDR3 sequence is CSARDATTTTANTGELFF. The CDR3 bases are TGCAGTGCTAGAGATGCGACAACGACCACCGCGAACACCGGGGAGCTGTTTTTT.

This clonotype was seen a few times. The genes are TRBV24-1 and TRBJ2-2, with TRBD1 identical over 7 bases. Trimming removed 9 bases from V and 4 bases from J; junction bases left unmatched: 13. The germline V gene has CDR1 KGHDR and CDR2 SFDVKD. CDR3 length equals 16 residues. Here the CDR3 DNA reads TGTGCCACCGAGACGAATGAGGGGGCGGGCACCGGGGAGCTGTTTTTT. Its protein is CATETNEGAGTGELFF.

To note about this clonotype: The conserved phenylalanine or tryptophan normally closing the CDR3 is absent here, so this likely arose from a read error. No DNA is shown, since the ends of the CDR3 on it are uncertain; the CDR3 is the one TCRdb lists. The chain links TRBV21-1 to TRBJ2-2; the table calls TRBD2, which could not be checked here. TRBV21-1 constitutes a pseudogene. From its first to its last residue, the CDR3 has 12 amino acids. CDR3 loop: CATPRVNGELFL.

This clonotype has just a few counts. The V and J genes are TRBV5-1 and TRBJ1-2; TRBD1 might be the D (5 bases). V was clipped by 2 bases and J by 3 bases, with 11 bases between them. CDR3 length: 14 residues. Germline CDR1 is SGHRS and CDR2 is YFSETQ. Written as DNA, the CDR3 is TGCGCCAGCAGCTTCTTCGGGGGTGACTATGGCTACACCTTC. It encodes CASSFFGGDYGYTF.

The V gene is TRBV6-2 or TRBV6-3, the J gene TRBJ2-1; D call uncertain. Trimming removed 6 bases at V and 5 bases at J, with 8 bases between. The CDR3 extends over 12 amino acids. Germline V gene data show CDR1 as MNHEY and CDR2 as SVGEGT. CDR3 amino acids: CASRRVNNEQFF. The CDR3 DNA reads TGTGCCAGCAGAAGAGTAAACAATGAGCAGTTCTTC.

The V and J genes are TRBV6-5 and TRBJ2-2, with 9 bases aligning to TRBD1. This CDR3 is built from 16 residues. V lost 2 bases, J lost 6 bases, and 7 bases stayed unmatched. Germline CDR1 MNHEY, CDR2 SVGAGI. Written as DNA, the CDR3 is TGTGCCAGCAGTTACCCCGGGACAGGGCATCCCGGGGAGCTGTTTTTT. Its translation is CASSYPGTGHPGELFF.

V and J are TRBV24-1 and TRBJ2-2; no clear D gene. The CDR3 is 15 residues long. V lost 4 bases to trimming and J lost 5 bases, with 13 bases between them. The germline V gene has CDR1 KGHDR and CDR2 SFDVKD. CDR3 residues: CATSEGRLGTGELFF. In nucleotides, the CDR3 is TGTGCCACCAGTGAGGGAAGATTGGGTACCGGGGAGCTGTTTTTT.

The J gene is TRBJ2-5, the V gene TRBV24-1, with 9 bases that match TRBD1. Germline assignment: CDR1 KGHDR and CDR2 SFDVKD. V lost 3 bases and J lost 5; bases outside the gene matches: 9. The CDR3 sequence is 16 residues long. Here the CDR3 reads CATSDVDRGPQETQYF. CDR3 DNA: TGTGCCACCAGTGATGTGGACAGGGGACCTCAGGAGACCCAGTACTTC.

This clonotype was seen a few times. The genes are TRBV5-1 and TRBJ1-2; D may be TRBD1 (5 bases). V lost 4 bases to trimming and J lost 6 bases, with 16 bases between them. The CDR3 is 14 amino acids. CDR1 and CDR2 from the germline V gene are SGHRS and YFSETQ. The CDR3 coding sequence is TGCGCCAGCAGCGAGCAGGGACGGACAAATGGCTACACCTTC. It encodes CASSEQGRTNGYTF. The entire variable domain, with the rest obtained from reference TRBV5-1 and TRBJ1-2, is as follows: KAGVTQTPRYLIKTRGQQVTLSCSPISGHRSVSWYQQTPGQGLQFLFEYFSETQRNKGNFPGRFSGRQFSNSRSEMNVSTLELGDSALYLCASSEQGRTNGYTFGSGTRLTVV.

The gene calls are TRBV5-6 and TRBJ1-5; D is ambiguous. Germline V gene sequence: CDR1 SGHDT, CDR2 YYEEEE. This CDR3 is 13 amino acids long. Trimming took off 4 bases at V and 0 bases at J, with 5 bases between the two ends. In nucleotides, the CDR3 is TGTGCCAGCAGCGCCTATAGCAATCAGCCCCAGCATTTT. Its protein product is CASSAYSNQPQHF.

The chain uses TRBV7-8 and TRBJ1-2; a possible D gene is TRBD1 (5 bases). The CDR3 runs 15 residues. The germline CDR1 and CDR2 sequences are SGHVS and FQNEAQ. With 4 bases removed from V and 6 bases from J, the gap between germline ends came to 18 bases. CDR3 coding DNA: TGTGCCAGCAGCTCCACCCTCGGGGGGGAAAATGGCTACACCTTC. As protein: CASSSTLGGENGYTF. The full variable domain, in which reference TRBV7-8 and TRBJ1-2 provide the parts outside the CDR3, is GAGVSQSPRYKVAKRGQDVALRCDPISGHVSLFWYQQALGQGPEFLTYFQNEAQLDKSGLPSDRFFAERPEGSVSTLKIQRTQQEDSAVYLCASSSTLGGENGYTFGSGTRLTVV.

The rearrangement joins TRBV5-1 to TRBJ2-1; D gene uncertain. The V end lost 0 bases, the J end lost 0 bases, and 10 bases lay between the germline ends. Germline V gene lookup returns CDR1 SGHRS and CDR2 YFSETQ. There are 16 residues in the CDR3. CDR3 nucleotides: TGCGCCAGCAGCTTGGGGCCAAACCCCTCCTACAATGAGCAGTTCTTC. Translating it yields CASSLGPNPSYNEQFF.